These T cell receptor beta chains were read from a single sample in a study of cytomegalovirus exposure and HLA in healthy donors. TCRdb's copy holds only in-frame clones and misses some; the assay was immunoSEQ multiplex PCR. The data hold about 230,000 clones, with roughly 79% observed a single time. The sample taken for sequencing was PBMCs. The receptors come from a woman aged 40 to 50 in good health and CMV-seronegative. The CDR3 runs from the conserved cysteine through the conserved F or W. Each record gives: D gene, V gene, clone size, J gene, CDR3 protein, CDR3 DNA. The D gene is left open where the match is weak. Only part of the rows carry a size: once, few, many, or a class if the clone is expanded.

D gene: .; V gene: TRBV7-9; clone size: .; J gene: TRBJ1-5; CDR3 protein: CASSSGSGYQPQHF; CDR3 DNA: TGTGCCAGCAGCTCGGGGTCGGGTTATCAGCCCCAGCATTTT
D gene: .; V gene: TRBV5-6; clone size: .; J gene: TRBJ1-5; CDR3 protein: CASSFRTVGGLGNQPQHF; CDR3 DNA: TGTGCCAGCAGCTTCAGGACGGTTGGGGGGTTGGGCAATCAGCCCCAGCATTTT
D gene: .; V gene: TRBV6-5; clone size: few; J gene: TRBJ1-2; CDR3 protein: CASSSRLLNYTF; CDR3 DNA: TGTGCCAGCAGTTCCAGACTGTTGAACTACACCTTC
D gene: TRBD1; V gene: TRBV30; clone size: once; J gene: TRBJ2-7; CDR3 protein: CAWSVGRGTYEQYF; CDR3 DNA: TGTGCCTGGAGTGTCGGCAGGGGGACCTACGAGCAGTACTTC
D gene: TRBD2; V gene: TRBV5-1; clone size: .; J gene: TRBJ2-2; CDR3 protein: CASSFGGATAAGELFF; CDR3 DNA: TGCGCCAGCAGCTTCGGGGGGGCGACCGCCGCCGGGGAGCTGTTTTTT
D gene: TRBD2; V gene: TRBV5-8; clone size: once; J gene: TRBJ2-7; CDR3 protein: CASSLVQRGPPFPYEQYF; CDR3 DNA: TGTGCCAGCAGCTTGGTCCAGCGGGGCCCGCCGTTCCCCTACGAGCAGTACTTC
D gene: TRBD1; V gene: TRBV9; clone size: .; J gene: TRBJ1-5; CDR3 protein: CASSVGVTGYQGPQHF; CDR3 DNA: TGTGCCAGCAGCGTAGGGGTGACAGGGTACCAGGGGCCCCAGCATTTT
D gene: TRBD2; V gene: TRBV30; clone size: .; J gene: TRBJ2-2; CDR3 protein: CAWSGWEGLTGELFF; CDR3 DNA: TGTGCCTGGAGTGGATGGGAGGGGCTCACCGGGGAGCTGTTTTTT
D gene: .; V gene: TRBV13; clone size: once; J gene: TRBJ2-7; CDR3 protein: CASSSGSASSYEQYF; CDR3 DNA: TGTGCCAGCAGCTCAGGCAGCGCAAGTTCCTACGAGCAGTACTTC
D gene: .; V gene: TRBV25-1; clone size: once; J gene: TRBJ1-1; CDR3 protein: CASSDRDGRGGSCEAFF; CDR3 DNA: TGTGCCAGCAGTGACCGGGACGGACGGGGAGGGTCCTGTGAAGCTTTCTTT
D gene: TRBD2; V gene: TRBV6-6; clone size: .; J gene: TRBJ2-7; CDR3 protein: CASSYGGETYEQYF; CDR3 DNA: TGTGCCAGCAGTTATGGGGGGGAAACCTACGAGCAGTACTTC
D gene: TRBD1; V gene: TRBV4-2; clone size: .; J gene: TRBJ1-1; CDR3 protein: CASSQDRDRATNTEAFF; CDR3 DNA: TGTGCCAGCAGCCAAGATCGGGACAGGGCGACTAACACTGAAGCTTTCTTT
D gene: TRBD2; V gene: TRBV2; clone size: .; J gene: TRBJ2-3; CDR3 protein: CASSPRTSGGLSTDTQYF; CDR3 DNA: TGTGCCAGCAGTCCCCGGACTAGCGGGGGACTAAGCACAGATACGCAGTATTTT
D gene: .; V gene: TRBV5-4; clone size: few; J gene: TRBJ2-7; CDR3 protein: CASSLDSYYEQYF; CDR3 DNA: TGTGCCAGCAGCCTCGACAGCTACTACGAGCAGTACTTC
D gene: .; V gene: TRBV6-6; clone size: .; J gene: TRBJ1-5; CDR3 protein: CASTTVRGASQPQHF; CDR3 DNA: TGTGCCAGCACCACAGTACGGGGGGCTAGTCAGCCCCAGCATTTT
D gene: .; V gene: TRBV5-4; clone size: few; J gene: TRBJ2-5; CDR3 protein: CASSLGSGQGKETQYF; CDR3 DNA: TGTGCCAGCAGCTTGGGTAGTGGCCAGGGCAAAGAGACCCAGTACTTC
D gene: .; V gene: TRBV10-1; clone size: .; J gene: TRBJ1-2; CDR3 protein: CASSGDRPRYGYTF; CDR3 DNA: TGCGCCAGCAGCGGAGACAGGCCTCGGTATGGCTACACCTTC
D gene: TRBD1; V gene: TRBV5-5; clone size: few; J gene: TRBJ1-4; CDR3 protein: CASSPHGPDRGEKLFF; CDR3 DNA: TGTGCCAGCAGCCCCCATGGCCCGGACAGGGGCGAAAAACTGTTTTTT
D gene: TRBD1; V gene: TRBV7-9; clone size: .; J gene: TRBJ2-1; CDR3 protein: CASSLTGELGEQFF; CDR3 DNA: TGTGCCAGCAGCTTAACAGGGGAGTTGGGTGAGCAGTTCTTC
D gene: .; V gene: TRBV12-2; clone size: .; J gene: TRBJ2-1; CDR3 protein: CASRIRGALNEQFF; CDR3 DNA: TGTGCAAGTCGCATCAGGGGGGCCCTTAATGAGCAGTTCTTC
D gene: TRBD2; V gene: TRBV11-3; clone size: .; J gene: TRBJ2-5; CDR3 protein: CASSPGLAKETQYF; CDR3 DNA: TGTGCCAGCAGCCCGGGACTAGCGAAGGAGACCCAGTACTTC
D gene: .; V gene: TRBV6-5; clone size: .; J gene: TRBJ1-2; CDR3 protein: CASSYGGTGYTF; CDR3 DNA: TGTGCCAGCAGTTACGGAGGGACTGGCTACACCTTC
D gene: .; V gene: TRBV19; clone size: few; J gene: TRBJ1-5; CDR3 protein: CASSRQTFNQPQHF; CDR3 DNA: TGTGCCAGTAGTAGACAGACCTTCAATCAGCCCCAGCATTTT
D gene: .; V gene: TRBV4-2; clone size: once; J gene: TRBJ2-1; CDR3 protein: CASSQVTGEQFF; CDR3 DNA: TGTGCCAGCAGCCAAGTTACAGGGGAGCAGTTCTTC
D gene: .; V gene: TRBV11-2; clone size: .; J gene: TRBJ2-7; CDR3 protein: CASSLEGLAGEQYF; CDR3 DNA: TGTGCCAGCAGCTTAGAAGGGCTAGCCGGCGAGCAGTACTTC
D gene: TRBD1; V gene: TRBV6-5; clone size: .; J gene: TRBJ2-7; CDR3 protein: CASSYSLGTGGPEQYF; CDR3 DNA: TGTGCCAGCAGTTACTCATTAGGGACAGGGGGGCCCGAGCAGTACTTC
D gene: TRBD1; V gene: TRBV18; clone size: .; J gene: TRBJ1-1; CDR3 protein: CASSPGQVNTEAFF; CDR3 DNA: TGTGCCAGCTCACCAGGACAGGTGAACACTGAAGCTTTCTTT
D gene: .; V gene: TRBV9; clone size: .; J gene: TRBJ1-2; CDR3 protein: CASGEDRSGYTF; CDR3 DNA: TGTGCCAGCGGGGAGGACCGTTCTGGCTACACCTTC
D gene: .; V gene: TRBV4-3; clone size: .; J gene: TRBJ2-2; CDR3 protein: CASSQRTINTGELFF; CDR3 DNA: TGCGCCAGCAGCCAGAGGACTATTAACACCGGGGAGCTGTTTTTT
D gene: .; V gene: TRBV28; clone size: .; J gene: TRBJ2-1; CDR3 protein: CASSLRGIYNEQFF; CDR3 DNA: TGTGCCAGCAGTTTACGGGGGATATACAATGAGCAGTTCTTC
D gene: TRBD2; V gene: TRBV19; clone size: few; J gene: TRBJ2-5; CDR3 protein: CASSISGGETQYF; CDR3 DNA: TGTGCCAGTAGTATATCGGGGGGAGAGACCCAGTACTTC
D gene: .; V gene: TRBV5-6; clone size: .; J gene: TRBJ1-4; CDR3 protein: CASSLLQGGEKLFF; CDR3 DNA: TGTGCCAGCAGCTTGTTGCAGGGTGGGGAAAAACTGTTTTTT
D gene: TRBD2; V gene: TRBV7-2; clone size: .; J gene: TRBJ2-1; CDR3 protein: CASSSGLAGVYNEQFF; CDR3 DNA: TGTGCCAGCAGCTCAGGACTAGCGGGGGTATACAATGAGCAGTTCTTC
D gene: .; V gene: TRBV25-1; clone size: .; J gene: TRBJ2-5; CDR3 protein: CASSELVSSTQYF; CDR3 DNA: TGTGCCAGCAGTGAATTGGTTAGCTCCACCCAGTACTTC
D gene: .; V gene: TRBV19; clone size: once; J gene: TRBJ1-3; CDR3 protein: CASSSGQVTIGNTIYF; CDR3 DNA: TGTGCCAGTAGCTCCGGACAAGTCACAATTGGAAACACCATATATTTT
D gene: TRBD1; V gene: TRBV2; clone size: .; J gene: TRBJ1-2; CDR3 protein: CASRRTGIDGYTF; CDR3 DNA: TGTGCCAGCAGACGGACAGGGATTGACGGCTACACCTTC
D gene: TRBD1; V gene: TRBV7-9; clone size: .; J gene: TRBJ2-2; CDR3 protein: CASSLGTGAGELFF; CDR3 DNA: TGTGCCAGCAGCTTAGGGACAGGGGCCGGGGAGCTGTTTTTT
D gene: .; V gene: TRBV19; clone size: .; J gene: TRBJ1-5; CDR3 protein: CASSIGNRVPNQPQHF; CDR3 DNA: TGTGCCAGTAGTATTGGAAACAGGGTACCCAATCAGCCCCAGCATTTT
D gene: .; V gene: TRBV13; clone size: few; J gene: TRBJ1-1; CDR3 protein: CASSTAGRTEAFF; CDR3 DNA: TGTGCCAGCAGCACCGCAGGGAGGACTGAAGCTTTCTTT
D gene: .; V gene: TRBV5-4; clone size: .; J gene: TRBJ1-4; CDR3 protein: CASSLMGGKKLFF; CDR3 DNA: TGTGCCAGCAGCTTGATGGGAGGCAAAAAACTGTTTTTT
D gene: TRBD1; V gene: TRBV11-2; clone size: .; J gene: TRBJ2-1; CDR3 protein: CASSLAATGGFEQFF; CDR3 DNA: TGTGCCAGCAGCTTAGCCGCGACAGGGGGTTTCGAGCAGTTCTTC
D gene: TRBD1; V gene: TRBV5-1; clone size: .; J gene: TRBJ1-1; CDR3 protein: CASSRDRGNTEAFF; CDR3 DNA: TGCGCCAGCAGCAGGGACAGGGGGAACACTGAAGCTTTCTTT
D gene: .; V gene: TRBV27; clone size: .; J gene: TRBJ2-2; CDR3 protein: CASTKNRGAPGELFF; CDR3 DNA: TGTGCCAGCACCAAGAATCGGGGGGCCCCCGGGGAGCTGTTTTTT
D gene: TRBD1; V gene: TRBV11-3; clone size: .; J gene: TRBJ1-5; CDR3 protein: CADRGQGASGSNQPQHF; CDR3 DNA: TGTGCCGACCGGGGACAGGGCGCTTCGGGCTCGAATCAGCCCCAGCATTTT
D gene: TRBD1; V gene: TRBV19; clone size: .; J gene: TRBJ2-7; CDR3 protein: CASTERGGQGVREQYF; CDR3 DNA: TGTGCCAGTACGGAACGGGGGGGACAGGGGGTCCGCGAGCAGTACTTC
D gene: .; V gene: TRBV7-9; clone size: .; J gene: TRBJ1-3; CDR3 protein: CASSSGQSSGNTIYF; CDR3 DNA: TGTGCCAGCAGCTCCGGACAGAGCTCTGGAAACACCATATATTTT
D gene: TRBD2; V gene: TRBV5-6; clone size: .; J gene: TRBJ2-3; CDR3 protein: CASSFGTNTDTQYF; CDR3 DNA: TGTGCCAGCAGCTTTGGGACTAACACAGATACGCAGTATTTT
D gene: .; V gene: TRBV6-5; clone size: few; J gene: TRBJ1-1; CDR3 protein: CASSYSWGGGETEAFF; CDR3 DNA: TGTGCCAGCAGTTACTCGTGGGGGGGTGGGGAGACTGAAGCTTTCTTT
D gene: TRBD1; V gene: TRBV27; clone size: .; J gene: TRBJ2-6; CDR3 protein: CASSLRQGPGANVLTF; CDR3 DNA: TGTGCCAGCAGCCTAAGACAGGGCCCTGGGGCCAACGTCCTGACTTTC
D gene: TRBD1; V gene: TRBV7-6; clone size: .; J gene: TRBJ2-1; CDR3 protein: CASSLAYGTGYEQFF; CDR3 DNA: TGTGCCAGCAGCTTAGCGTACGGGACAGGGTATGAGCAGTTCTTC
D gene: TRBD1; V gene: TRBV30; clone size: .; J gene: TRBJ2-6; CDR3 protein: CAWSTAQGGANVLTF; CDR3 DNA: TGTGCCTGGAGTACAGCACAGGGGGGGGCCAACGTCCTGACTTTC
D gene: .; V gene: TRBV7-6; clone size: .; J gene: TRBJ2-3; CDR3 protein: CASSPVNTDTQYF; CDR3 DNA: TGTGCCAGCAGCCCGGTCAACACAGATACGCAGTATTTT
D gene: .; V gene: TRBV5-8; clone size: few; J gene: TRBJ1-6; CDR3 protein: CASSLRGSSPLHF; CDR3 DNA: TGTGCCAGCAGCCTAAGGGGGAGTTCACCCCTCCACTTT
D gene: TRBD2; V gene: TRBV9; clone size: .; J gene: TRBJ2-3; CDR3 protein: CASSVELAGGPGGTDTQYF; CDR3 DNA: TGTGCCAGCAGCGTAGAGTTAGCGGGGGGGCCCGGGGGCACAGATACGCAGTATTTT
D gene: .; V gene: TRBV13; clone size: .; J gene: TRBJ1-1; CDR3 protein: CASSPTGWEKNTEAFF; CDR3 DNA: TGTGCCAGCAGCCCAACAGGGTGGGAGAAGAACACTGAAGCTTTCTTT
D gene: .; V gene: TRBV7-9; clone size: .; J gene: TRBJ2-7; CDR3 protein: CASSLRTQGSYEQYF; CDR3 DNA: TGTGCCAGCAGCTTGAGGACGCAGGGCTCCTACGAGCAGTACTTC